These 8 T cell receptor beta chains were sequenced from one sample in a study. TCRdb itself ran the 5' RACE reads through MiXCR, one entry per CDR3 protein. This sample has tens of thousands of distinct CDR3 sequences, with less than 30% found just once. Sequencing input: memory CD4+ T cells sorted from a lymph node. The subset was: memory CD4+ T cells, CD4+CD45RO+CD25-. These receptors all stem from a female donor with breast cancer.

This clonotype was seen more than once but under ten times. The V and J genes are TRBV7-3 and TRBJ2-3; D perhaps matches TRBD2 (5 bases). V dropped 4 bases and J dropped 2 bases, with 10 bases sitting between them. Germline assignment: CDR1 SGHTA and CDR2 FQGTGA. This CDR3 has 14 residues. The CDR3 region is CASSSAGLTDTQYF. The DNA of the CDR3 is TGTGCCAGCAGCTCCGCCGGACTCACAGATACGCAGTATTTT.

This clonotype was detected ten times or more. This chain joins TRBV29-1 and TRBJ1-2, with D possibly TRBD1 on 5 matching bases. V shed 8 bases and J shed 8 bases, with 15 bases lying between them. The germline gives CDR1 SQVTM, CDR2 ANQGSEA. The CDR3 totals 11 residues. In nucleotides, the CDR3 is TGCAGCTCATGGGAGGGGAGGGGCTACACCTTC. This encodes CSSWEGRGYTF.

This clonotype was counted only a few times. The chain is built from TRBV20-1 and TRBJ2-6; no firm D call. Germline CDR1 is DFQATT and CDR2 is SNEGSKA (reference sequence). Trimming left V 1 base short and J 0 bases short, with 10 bases between. The CDR3 length is 16 residues. The CDR3 DNA follows: TGCAGTGCTAGAGCGGGCTCCTACTCTGGGGCCAACGTCCTGACTTTC. Residues: CSARAGSYSGANVLTF.

The chain couples TRBV28 to TRBJ1-1; D not resolved. The V and J ends lost 3 bases and 0 bases respectively, with 8 bases between them. The CDR3 covers 14 residues. CDR1 is MDHEN, CDR2 SYDVKM, per germline. The CDR3 bases are TGTGCCAGCAGTTTCCGCTACTTGAACACTGAAGCTTTCTTT. It specifies CASSFRYLNTEAFF.

The chain joins TRBV7-9 to TRBJ2-7; D is ambiguous. Germline V CDR1 and CDR2: SEHNR, FQNEAQ (reference sequence). V was trimmed by 1 base and J by 0 bases, leaving 10 bases between them. The CDR3 is 15 amino acids. This CDR3 reads CASSLGNQDSYEQYF. CDR3 DNA sequence: TGTGCCAGCAGCTTAGGGAATCAAGACTCCTACGAGCAGTACTTC. The full variable domain, with the rest looked up from reference TRBV7-9 and TRBJ2-7, is DTGVSQNPRHKITKRGQNVTFRCDPISEHNRLYWYRQTLGQGPEFLTYFQNEAQLEKSRLLSDRFSAERPKGSFSTLEIQRTEQGDSAMYLCASSLGNQDSYEQYFGPGTRLTVT.

The V and J genes are TRBV20-1 and TRBJ2-6; 8 nucleotides match TRBD1. The CDR3 covers 11 residues. With V trimmed by 5 bases and J by 17 bases, 8 bases remained unmatched. Germline V gives CDR1 DFQATT, CDR2 SNEGSKA (reference sequence). The CDR3 DNA follows: TGCAGTGCTGCCCCCCAGGGGGCCATGACTTTC. Protein sequence: CSAAPQGAMTF.

V gene TRBV6-1 combines with J gene TRBJ1-4; weak D call: TRBD1 (5 bases). CDR3 length: 14 amino acids. CDR1 and CDR2 from the germline V gene are MNHNS and SASEGT. V was shortened by 5 bases and J by 5 bases, with 12 bases between the two germline ends. Here the CDR3 reads CASSIHRGNEKLFF. The CDR3 coding sequence is TGTGCCAGCAGTATACACCGGGGGAATGAAAAACTGTTTTTT.

This clonotype was recorded a few times. The gene calls are TRBV28 and TRBJ2-1; D assignment may be TRBD1 or TRBD2 (5 bases each). The length of the CDR3 is 15 residues. Germline V gives CDR1 MDHEN, CDR2 SYDVKM. V gave up 3 bases and J gave up 7 bases, with 16 bases separating them. The CDR3 DNA is TGTGCCAGCAGTTTTGTGGGGGAGTTCATGAATGAGCAGTTCTTC. Its translation is CASSFVGEFMNEQFF.